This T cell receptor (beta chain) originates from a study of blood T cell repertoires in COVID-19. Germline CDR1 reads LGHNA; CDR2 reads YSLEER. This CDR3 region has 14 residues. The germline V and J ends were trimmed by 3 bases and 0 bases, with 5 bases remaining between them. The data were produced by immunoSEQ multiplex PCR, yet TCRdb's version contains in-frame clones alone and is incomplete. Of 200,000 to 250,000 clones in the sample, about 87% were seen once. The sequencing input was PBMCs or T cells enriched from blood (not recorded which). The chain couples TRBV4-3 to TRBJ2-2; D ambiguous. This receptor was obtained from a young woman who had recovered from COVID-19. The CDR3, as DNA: TGCGCCAGCAGCCATAATACGAACACCGGGGAGCTGTTTTTT. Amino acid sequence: CASSHNTNTGELFF.